The entry that follows covers one T cell receptor (beta chain) sequence. There is no known antigen for this receptor. Base-call qualities are not available, and no considerably larger clone is one nucleotide away. Explained via the paper, the time point label denotes: cycle 2 day 1 (C2D1) of nivolumab. Every trial patient had relapsed after autologous stem cell transplantation, and cohorts A, B and C differed in prior brentuximab vedotin exposure. A total of fewer than 65 patients with relapsed/refractory classical Hodgkin lymphoma made up the trial cohort, and each patient's best overall response was complete response, partial response or progressive disease. Single-agent nivolumab was administered to trial patients in the multi-cohort phase II CheckMate 205 trial. An independent review committee assessed best overall response by applying the 2007 International Working Group response criteria. Trial PBMCs were collected immediately before nivolumab initiation (C1D1) and during therapy at cycle 2 day 1 and cycle 4 day 1. Peripheral blood was collected in 8 mL Vacutainer Cell Preparation Tubes, from which PBMCs were isolated by centrifugation and then cryopreserved.

V sheds 7 bases and J sheds 6 bases, leaving 10 bases between their ends. The germline V gene (reference sequence) provides CDR1 DFQATT and CDR2 SNEGSKA. Including cysteine and phenylalanine, the CDR3 has 11 amino acids. The DNA shown is the 33-base CDR3, in frame from base 1. The Qiagen DNeasy kit was used to extract genomic DNA from unsorted PBMCs and from the negatively selected CD4+ and CD8+ fractions. TCR beta CDR3 regions were subjected to amplification by immunoSEQ multiplex PCR with primers that anneal to V and J segments. Amplification bias was minimized using a synthetic immune receptor repertoire, and residual bias was removed computationally after sequencing. The original pipeline was this. Custom Python scripts were used to quantify repertoire diversity as the Shannon entropy index. Unsorted, CD4+ and CD8+ repertoires were analyzed separately, except in combined analyses where CD4+ and CD8+ sequences were merged in silico. A clone counted as expanded when the clone's frequency after treatment rose at least 2-fold relative to C1D1, and clones undetected at baseline were given a pseudocount of 0.5. Clones with 0 or 1 copy at C1D1 were classified as singleton clones, and clones with 2 or more copies were classified as non-singleton clones. Clones expanded in unsorted samples were assigned a CD4+, CD8+ or unknown annotation through matching of protein sequences in sorted samples from the same patient. Wilcoxon tests were applied to paired samples to test diversity changes from C1D1 to C4D1. TCRdb's version of the immuneACCESS table is confined to in-frame rearrangements and falls short of the full clone set. An unresolved V gene accounts for under half of the shortfall where checked; the remainder is of unknown origin. V, J and clone size were drawn from that table, and D and trimming were deduced from the DNA. Here the sample has 25,000 to 35,000 clones; around four fifths occur a single time. The ten largest clones add up to about a fifth of the sample.

These data come from a study of PD-1 blockade in classical Hodgkin lymphoma (dated by TCRdb to about 2020). With respect to the entire study: Nivolumab dosing was 3 mg/kg intravenously every 2 weeks, continuing until either disease progression or unacceptable toxicity. The study used TCR beta sequencing and CyTOF to define a peripheral blood immune signature of response to PD-1 blockade in classical Hodgkin lymphoma.

The full study reports these points: Baseline TCR diversity was reported as lower in newly diagnosed patients than in healthy donors, and lower still in relapsed/refractory patients. The study was restricted to a single clinical trial cohort, and the causes of repertoire differences, possibly disease activity or prior therapy, were left undefined. Lower diversity was observed in patients in whom nivolumab was started less than 1 year after ASCT, and these patients were excluded from later analyses so that confounding by immune reconstitution would be avoided. By C4D1, a significant rise was seen in CD4+ TCR diversity but not in CD8+ TCR diversity (p=0.0027 vs p=0.16), and the rise was most apparent among complete responders (p=0.02). Baseline diversity similar to that of newly diagnosed patients was observed in trial patients achieving complete response, whereas significantly lower diversity was observed in partial responders and progressors.

The V and J genes are TRBV20-1 and TRBJ2-4; the best D guess is TRBD1, with 6 bases matching. Material: peripheral blood mononuclear cells (PBMCs), obtained before the second cycle of nivolumab. The sequence came from a human donor with classical Hodgkin lymphoma. The nucleotide sequence reads TGCAGTGGCCAACAGGGAAACATTCAGTACTTC. It is translated as CSGQQGNIQYF.